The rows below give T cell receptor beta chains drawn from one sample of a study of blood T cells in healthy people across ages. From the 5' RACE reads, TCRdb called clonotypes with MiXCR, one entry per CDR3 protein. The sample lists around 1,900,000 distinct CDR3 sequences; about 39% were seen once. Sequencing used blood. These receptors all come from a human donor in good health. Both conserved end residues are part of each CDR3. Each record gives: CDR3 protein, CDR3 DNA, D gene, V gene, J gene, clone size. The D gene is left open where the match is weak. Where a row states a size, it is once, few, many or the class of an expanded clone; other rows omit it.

CASSNRDREWNEQFF	TGTGCCAGCAGTAACCGGGACAGGGAGTGGAATGAGCAGTTCTTC	TRBD1	TRBV7-8	TRBJ2-1	-
CASTDGNYGYTF	TGTGCCAGCACCGACGGGAACTATGGCTACACCTTC	-	TRBV12-3/TRBV12-4	TRBJ1-2	few
CATSRGFSYNEQFF	TGTGCCACCTCTAGGGGGTTCTCCTACAATGAGCAGTTCTTC	-	TRBV3-1	TRBJ2-1	-
CASSYLRLAGRRATQYF	TGTGCCAGCAGTTACCTAAGACTAGCGGGCAGGCGGGCGACCCAGTACTTC	TRBD2	TRBV6-6	TRBJ2-5	-
CASSVGPSGGGDTQYF	TGTGCCAGCAGCGTAGGGCCCAGCGGGGGCGGAGATACGCAGTATTTT	TRBD2	TRBV9	TRBJ2-3	-
CASSLAYSGGGYEQYF	TGTGCCAGCAGCTTAGCCTATAGCGGGGGGGGCTACGAGCAGTACTTC	TRBD2	TRBV7-8	TRBJ2-7	-
CASNEGGKETQYF	TGTGCCAGCAATGAGGGGGGGAAAGAGACCCAGTACTTC	-	TRBV28	TRBJ2-5	-
CASSLSGIVEFF	TGTGCCAGCAGTTTATCGGGGATCGTCGAGTTCTTC	-	TRBV28	TRBJ2-1	-
CASSSTYYYEQYF	TGTGCCAGCAGCTCGACATATTACTACGAGCAGTACTTC	-	TRBV7-2	TRBJ2-7	few
CASTTRRSGANVLTF	TGTGCCAGCACTACAAGACGCTCTGGGGCCAACGTCCTGACTTTC	-	TRBV6-5	TRBJ2-6	few
CASSLLRSIYNEQFF	TGCGCCAGCAGCTTGTTGAGGTCCATATACAATGAGCAGTTCTTC	-	TRBV5-1	TRBJ2-1	few
CASSWQTGGADTQYF	TGTGCCAGCAGTTGGCAAACAGGGGGCGCAGATACGCAGTATTTT	TRBD1	TRBV2	TRBJ2-3	few
CASSQYTDGEQYF	TGCGCCAGCAGCCAGTATACGGATGGAGAGCAGTACTTC	-	TRBV4-1	TRBJ2-7	-
CSARDAQLQETQYF	TGCAGTGCTAGAGATGCGCAGCTTCAAGAGACCCAGTACTTC	-	TRBV20-1	TRBJ2-5	few
CASRHTGALNYGYTF	TGTGCCAGCAGGCACACGGGGGCATTAAACTATGGCTACACCTTC	-	TRBV6-5	TRBJ1-2	few
CASPTSTGGYNEQFF	TGTGCCAGCCCCACTTCTACAGGGGGCTACAATGAGCAGTTCTTC	TRBD1	TRBV7-9	TRBJ2-1	few
CASSYHIGDGANVLTF	TGTGCCAGCAGTTACCATATCGGGGACGGGGCCAACGTCCTGACTTTC	-	TRBV6-2/TRBV6-3	TRBJ2-6	few
CASGPRANYGYTF	TGTGCCAGCGGCCCCCGGGCTAACTATGGCTACACCTTC	-	TRBV6-5	TRBJ1-2	-
CAGQTVYSNYGYTF	TGTGCCGGCCAGACAGTTTATTCTAACTATGGCTACACCTTC	-	TRBV2	TRBJ1-2	-
CASSPLVGQGSSGANVLTF	TGTGCCAGCAGTCCCCTCGTGGGACAGGGGAGCTCTGGGGCCAACGTCCTGACTTTC	TRBD1	TRBV27	TRBJ2-6	few
CASSFLSGVVDEQFF	TGTGCCAGCAGCTTCCTTAGCGGGGTTGTCGATGAGCAGTTCTTC	TRBD2	TRBV7-2	TRBJ2-1	few
CASSQQGANYEQYF	TGTGCCAGCAGTCAACAGGGGGCAAACTACGAGCAGTACTTC	TRBD1	TRBV28	TRBJ2-7	-